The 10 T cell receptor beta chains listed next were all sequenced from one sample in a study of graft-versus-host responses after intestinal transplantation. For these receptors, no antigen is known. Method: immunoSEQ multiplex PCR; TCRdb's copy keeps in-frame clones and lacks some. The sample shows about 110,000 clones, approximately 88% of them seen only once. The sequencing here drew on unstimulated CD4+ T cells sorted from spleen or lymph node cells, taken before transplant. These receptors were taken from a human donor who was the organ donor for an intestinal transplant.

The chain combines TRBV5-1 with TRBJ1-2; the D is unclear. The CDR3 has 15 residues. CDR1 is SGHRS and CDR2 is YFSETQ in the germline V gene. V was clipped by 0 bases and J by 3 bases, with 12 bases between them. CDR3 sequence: CASSLDGPGHYGYTF. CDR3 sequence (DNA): TGCGCCAGCAGCTTGGATGGCCCCGGGCACTATGGCTACACCTTC.

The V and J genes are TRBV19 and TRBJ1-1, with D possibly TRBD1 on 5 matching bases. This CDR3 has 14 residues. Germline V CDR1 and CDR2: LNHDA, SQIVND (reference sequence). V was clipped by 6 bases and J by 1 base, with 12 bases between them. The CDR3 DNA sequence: TGTGCCAGTAGAGAGACGAGGGGGAACACTGAAGCTTTCTTT. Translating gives CASRETRGNTEAFF.

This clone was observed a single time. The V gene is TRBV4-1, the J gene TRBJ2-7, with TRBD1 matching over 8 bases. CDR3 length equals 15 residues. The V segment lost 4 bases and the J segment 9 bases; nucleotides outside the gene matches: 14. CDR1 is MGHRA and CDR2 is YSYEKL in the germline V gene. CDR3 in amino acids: CASSRHPGQDIGQYF. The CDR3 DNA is TGCGCCAGCAGCCGGCATCCGGGACAGGACATTGGGCAGTACTTC.

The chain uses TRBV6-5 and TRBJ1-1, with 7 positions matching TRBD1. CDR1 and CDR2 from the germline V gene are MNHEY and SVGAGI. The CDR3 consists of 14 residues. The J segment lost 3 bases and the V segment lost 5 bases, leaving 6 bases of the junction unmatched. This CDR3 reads CASSTGDLDTEAFF. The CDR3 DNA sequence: TGTGCCAGCAGTACAGGGGACCTTGACACTGAAGCTTTCTTT.

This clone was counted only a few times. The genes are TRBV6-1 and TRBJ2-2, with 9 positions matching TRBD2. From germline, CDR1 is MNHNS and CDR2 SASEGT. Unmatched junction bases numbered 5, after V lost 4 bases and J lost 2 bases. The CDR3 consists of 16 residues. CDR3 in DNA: TGTGCCAGCAGTGGTAGCGGGGGCCTTAACACCGGGGAGCTGTTTTTT. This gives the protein CASSGSGGLNTGELFF.

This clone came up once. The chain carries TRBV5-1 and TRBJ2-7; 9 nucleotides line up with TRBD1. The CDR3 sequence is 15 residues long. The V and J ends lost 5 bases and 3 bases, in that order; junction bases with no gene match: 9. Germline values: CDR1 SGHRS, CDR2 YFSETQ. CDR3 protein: CASSTGTGNVYEQYF. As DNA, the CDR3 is TGCGCCAGCAGTACAGGGACAGGGAATGTCTACGAGCAGTACTTC.

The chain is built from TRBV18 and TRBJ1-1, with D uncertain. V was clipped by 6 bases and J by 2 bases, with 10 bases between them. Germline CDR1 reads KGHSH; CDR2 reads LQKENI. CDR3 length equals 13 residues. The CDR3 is CASSYGSNTEAFF. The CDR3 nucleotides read TGTGCCAGCTCCTACGGGTCTAACACTGAAGCTTTCTTT.

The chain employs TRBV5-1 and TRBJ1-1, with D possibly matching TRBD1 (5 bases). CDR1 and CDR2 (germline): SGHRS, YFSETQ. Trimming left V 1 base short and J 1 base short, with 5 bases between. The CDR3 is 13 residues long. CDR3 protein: CASSLTGNTEAFF. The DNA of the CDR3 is TGCGCCAGCAGCTTGACAGGGAACACTGAAGCTTTCTTT.

CDR3 nucleotide sequence: TGTGCCATCAGTGAGTCGATAGGGACAGGGTGGTCACCCCTCCACTTT. The encoded protein is CAISESIGTGWSPLHF. The gene calls are TRBV10-3 and TRBJ1-6, with 9 nucleotides matching TRBD1. V lost 0 bases, J lost 10 bases, and 7 bases stayed unmatched. The germline V gene encodes CDR1 ENHRY and CDR2 SYGVKD. This CDR3 contains 16 residues.

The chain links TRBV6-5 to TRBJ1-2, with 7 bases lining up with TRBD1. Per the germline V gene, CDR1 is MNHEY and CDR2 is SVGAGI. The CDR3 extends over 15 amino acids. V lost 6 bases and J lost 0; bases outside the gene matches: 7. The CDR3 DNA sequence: TGTGCCAGCAGCTCACCGGACAGGTCTAACTATGGCTACACCTTC. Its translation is CASSSPDRSNYGYTF.